The 25 T cell receptor beta chains given below trace back to one sample, sequenced in a study of control samples from healthy donors and cancer patients. Using immunoSEQ multiplex PCR, the repertoire was profiled, and TCRdb retains in-frame clones only, with some absent. Found here are around 130,000 clones, more than 75% of them singletons; the top ten hold about 12%. Sequences were obtained from blood. These receptors originate from a man aged 30-40 years in good health.

V and J are TRBV6-4 and TRBJ1-2; 7 bases are shared with TRBD1. V lost 2 bases to trimming and J lost 8 bases; unmatched junction nucleotides: 8. The CDR3 length is 14 residues. The germline gives CDR1 MRHNA, CDR2 SNTAGT. CDR3 residues: CASSDDTGARGYTF. CDR3 nucleotides: TGTGCCAGCAGTGACGATACAGGGGCGAGAGGCTACACCTTC.

The chain combines TRBV5-6 with TRBJ1-2; D possibly corresponds to TRBD1 (5 bases). The germline V gene encodes CDR1 SGHDT and CDR2 YYEEEE. Trimming took off 0 bases at V and 6 bases at J, with 15 bases between the two ends. CDR3 size: 15 residues. In DNA, the CDR3 is TGTGCCAGCAGCTTGGTGTTCGGGGGTCATAATGGCTACACCTTC. Translated, it gives CASSLVFGGHNGYTF.

The V gene is TRBV5-8, the J gene TRBJ2-6; tentatively, D is TRBD1 (5 bases). Germline CDR1 and CDR2: SGHTS and YDEGEE. Between the trimmed V and J ends, which lost 7 bases and 0 bases, there was a span of 11 bases. The CDR3 is 15 amino acids. In DNA, the CDR3 is TGTGCCAGCGGGGAAGGGGACTCTGGGGCCAACGTCCTGACTTTC. Its translation is CASGEGDSGANVLTF.

The genes are TRBV5-8 and TRBJ1-1, with a weak D call TRBD1 (6 bases). Germline CDR1 and CDR2: SGHTS and YDEGEE. The CDR3 is made up of 16 amino acids. The V end lost 4 bases, the J end lost 0 bases, and 16 bases lay between the germline ends. CDR3 sequence: CASSPEGTQMNTEAFF. In nucleotides, the CDR3 is TGTGCCAGCAGCCCAGAGGGGACACAGATGAACACTGAAGCTTTCTTT.

The chain recombines TRBV7-3 with TRBJ1-3; D ambiguous. This CDR3 spans 14 amino acids. Germline V gene lookup returns CDR1 SGHTA and CDR2 FQGTGA. Trimming took 2 bases from V and 4 from J, leaving 9 bases between them. For the CDR3, the DNA is TGTGCCAGCAGCTTAGGTGCCGTCGGAAACACCATATATTTT. It yields the protein CASSLGAVGNTIYF.

J is TRBJ1-1 and V is TRBV12-3 or TRBV12-4; perhaps TRBD1 as D (5 bases). There are 13 residues in the CDR3. The V end was cut by 5 bases, the J end by 3 bases, with 10 bases between. The CDR3 is CASSPSGYTEAFF. As DNA, the CDR3 is TGTGCCAGCAGTCCTTCAGGGTACACTGAAGCTTTCTTT.

The CDR3 loop reads CASSIRQDSNQPQHF. The CDR3 DNA is TGTGCCAGTAGTATACGGCAGGATAGCAATCAGCCCCAGCATTTT. The V and J genes are TRBV19 and TRBJ1-5; no definite D call. Germline lookup yields CDR1 LNHDA and CDR2 SQIVND (reference sequence). The CDR3 contains 15 residues. V was trimmed by 2 bases and J by 0 bases, leaving 8 bases between them.

The chain recombines TRBV4-1 with TRBJ1-5; 7 bases are a match to TRBD1. The CDR3 has 16 residues. Germline loops: CDR1 MGHRA, CDR2 YSYEKL. The V and J ends lost 5 bases and 4 bases, in that order; junction bases with no gene match: 11. CDR3 region: CASSLRPGTENQPQHF. CDR3 nucleotide sequence: TGCGCCAGCAGCTTACGGCCCGGGACAGAAAATCAGCCCCAGCATTTT.

The chain recombines TRBV4-1 with TRBJ1-1; 7 nucleotides align to TRBD1. This CDR3 region has 16 residues. V lost 0 bases and J lost 4; bases outside the gene matches: 8. Germline CDR1 reads MGHRA; CDR2 reads YSYEKL. The CDR3: CASSQDRPNRGTEAFF. The CDR3 DNA sequence: TGCGCCAGCAGCCAAGATCGGCCAAACAGGGGCACTGAAGCTTTCTTT.

This chain uses TRBV3-1 (or the pseudogene TRBV3-2) with TRBJ2-1; tentatively, D is TRBD1 (6 bases). Germline lookup yields CDR1 LGHDT and CDR2 YNNKEL (reference sequence). The length of the CDR3 is 16 residues. The V end was cut by 4 bases, the J end by 4 bases, with 17 bases between. The CDR3, as DNA: TGTGCCAGCAGCCCCTCCTCAGGGGCCTTGTACAATGAGCAGTTCTTC. Encoded protein: CASSPSSGALYNEQFF.

The chain links TRBV30 to TRBJ2-3; possibly TRBD1 or TRBD2 for D (5 bases each). The CDR3 extends over 15 amino acids. Germline-derived CDR1 and CDR2 are GTSNPN and SVGIG (reference sequence). Trimming pared 2 bases from V and 4 bases from J, leaving 16 bases between. The CDR3 spells CAWSSGTSTPDTQYF. CDR3 nucleotides: TGTGCCTGGAGTTCCGGGACCTCTACCCCAGATACGCAGTATTTT.

This chain connects TRBV6-5 to TRBJ2-7; 9 nucleotides align to TRBD1. V lost 6 bases to trimming and J lost 4 bases; unmatched junction nucleotides: 7. This CDR3 comprises 14 residues. Germline-derived CDR1 and CDR2 are MNHEY and SVGAGI. CDR3 in amino acids: CASSPGTGRYEQYF. As DNA, the CDR3 is TGTGCCAGCAGCCCAGGGACAGGGCGGTACGAGCAGTACTTC.

This clone appeared a single time. This chain uses TRBV7-9 with TRBJ2-3; 7 nucleotides match TRBD1. J was trimmed by 5 bases and V by 1 base; bases with no gene match: 3. The CDR3 spans 14 residues. CDR1 and CDR2 (germline): SEHNR, FQNEAQ (reference sequence). The CDR3 spells CASSLEGQQDTQYF. The DNA of the CDR3 is TGTGCCAGCAGCTTAGAGGGACAGCAAGATACGCAGTATTTT.

CDR3 sequence (DNA): TGTGCCAGCAGCTTTAGGGTCGAGCAGTACTTC. Translation gives CASSFRVEQYF. This rearrangement joins TRBV5-8 to TRBJ2-7; D remains ambiguous. This CDR3 is 11 amino acids long. Germline V lookup: CDR1 SGHTS, CDR2 YDEGEE. The V end was cut by 2 bases, the J end by 6 bases, with 6 bases between. The full variable domain, its missing parts supplied by reference TRBV5-8 and TRBJ2-7, is EAGVTQSPTHLIKTRGQQATLRCSPISGHTSVYWYQQALGLGLQFLLWYDEGEERNRGNFPPRFSGRQFPNYSSELNVNALELEDSALYLCASSFRVEQYFGPGTRLTVT.

The table lists this clone with a count of one. This rearrangement joins TRBV19 to TRBJ1-1, with TRBD1 as a possible D gene (5 bases). Germline CDR1 reads LNHDA; CDR2 reads SQIVND (reference sequence). This CDR3 contains 14 residues. The V and J ends lost 3 bases and 7 bases respectively, with 15 bases between them. The CDR3 spells CASSIGGGTGEAFF. The CDR3 nucleotides are TGTGCCAGTAGTATCGGGGGAGGGACCGGTGAAGCTTTCTTT. Looking up the rest from reference TRBV19 and TRBJ1-1 gives the full variable domain: DGGITQSPKYLFRKEGQNVTLSCEQNLNHDAMYWYRQDPGQGLRLIYYSQIVNDFQKGDIAEGYSVSREKKESFPLTVTSAQKNPTAFYLCASSIGGGTGEAFFGQGTRLTVV.

The rearrangement uses TRBV18 and TRBJ1-1; 11 bases are shared with TRBD1. The ends lost 2 bases at V and 0 bases at J; junction bases unmatched: 2. The CDR3 has 16 residues. Germline V CDR1 and CDR2: KGHSH, LQKENI. In DNA form, the CDR3 reads TGTGCCAGCTCACCAGGACAGGGGGCTATGAACACTGAAGCTTTCTTT. Amino acids: CASSPGQGAMNTEAFF.

This chain links TRBV30 with TRBJ2-5; TRBD1 matches at 7 bases. The CDR3 has 14 amino acids. V lost 0 bases to trimming and J lost 1 base; unmatched junction nucleotides: 2. Germline V gives CDR1 GTSNPN, CDR2 SVGIG (reference sequence). The CDR3 loop reads CAWSVGTVQETQYF. Written as DNA, the CDR3 is TGTGCCTGGAGTGTCGGGACAGTCCAAGAGACCCAGTACTTC.

The chain recombines TRBV6-6 with TRBJ2-1; 8 nucleotides agree with TRBD1. The CDR3 contains 16 residues. Losses at the gene ends were 4 bases for V and 0 bases for J; bases not matched to a gene: 5. CDR1 and CDR2 from the germline V gene are MNHNY and SVGAGI (reference sequence). The CDR3 DNA sequence: TGTGCCAGCAGTTCCTATACAGGGGGCTCCTACAATGAGCAGTTCTTC. Encoded protein: CASSSYTGGSYNEQFF.

This sequence joins TRBV18 and TRBJ1-4; TRBD1 matches at 12 bases. The CDR3 runs 14 residues. Looked up from germline, CDR1 is KGHSH and CDR2 is LQKENI. V lost 6 bases to trimming and J lost 8 bases; unmatched junction nucleotides: 4. The CDR3 here is CASSPGTGGEKLFF. The DNA of the CDR3 is TGTGCCAGCTCCCCCGGGACAGGGGGCGAAAAACTGTTTTTT.

The V and J genes are TRBV5-8 and TRBJ1-4; 9 bases agree with TRBD1. The CDR3 covers 15 residues. Looked up from germline, CDR1 is SGHTS and CDR2 is YDEGEE. J was trimmed by 4 bases and V by 3 bases; bases with no gene match: 4. CDR3 residues: CASSSGDRVNEKLFF. The CDR3 nucleotides are TGTGCCAGCAGCTCAGGGGACAGGGTTAATGAAAAACTGTTTTTT. The entire variable domain, with the rest obtained from reference TRBV5-8 and TRBJ1-4, is as follows: EAGVTQSPTHLIKTRGQQATLRCSPISGHTSVYWYQQALGLGLQFLLWYDEGEERNRGNFPPRFSGRQFPNYSSELNVNALELEDSALYLCASSSGDRVNEKLFFGSGTQLSVL.

This chain connects TRBV9 to TRBJ1-6; a weak D match, TRBD1 (5 bases). Trimming removed 0 bases at V and 7 bases at J, with 8 bases between. The germline gives CDR1 SGDLS, CDR2 YYNGEE. The CDR3 consists of 14 residues. This CDR3 reads CASSVGDGNSPLHF. The CDR3 DNA sequence: TGTGCCAGCAGCGTAGGGGACGGCAATTCACCCCTCCACTTT.

This chain connects TRBV7-2 to TRBJ1-6, with 8 bases lining up with TRBD1. Germline trimming cut 2 bases from V and 9 bases from J; bases unmatched to any gene: 6. Per germline, CDR1 SGHTA and CDR2 FQGNSA. This CDR3 spans 15 amino acids. The CDR3 here is CASSLQGQGSSPLHF. The CDR3 coding sequence is TGTGCCAGCAGCTTACAAGGACAGGGTTCTTCACCCCTCCACTTT.

CDR3 sequence reads: CATSDLFPDGRTDTQYF. The CDR3 nucleotides are TGTGCCACCAGTGATCTATTTCCCGACGGACGAACAGATACGCAGTATTTT. The chain links TRBV24-1 to TRBJ2-3; D remains ambiguous. Looked up from germline, CDR1 is KGHDR and CDR2 is SFDVKD. Between the trimmed V and J ends, which lost 3 bases and 3 bases, there was a span of 18 bases. The CDR3 has 17 amino acids.

The rearrangement links TRBV24-1 to TRBJ2-2; the D is unclear. Deletions cut 4 bases from V and 6 bases from J, with 5 bases between. This CDR3 region has 12 residues. Looked up from germline, CDR1 is KGHDR and CDR2 is SFDVKD. The CDR3 region has the DNA TGTGCCACCAGTGAGTGGTCCGGGGAGCTGTTTTTT. Translated, it gives CATSEWSGELFF.

The genes are TRBV7-8 and TRBJ1-1, with a possible D match to TRBD1 (5 bases). Germline loops: CDR1 SGHVS, CDR2 FQNEAQ. This CDR3 is built from 16 residues. Trimming took off 5 bases at V and 3 bases at J, with 19 bases between the two ends. The CDR3 region is CASSDPGTAGDTEAFF. The CDR3 nucleotides read TGTGCCAGCAGCGACCCCGGGACGGCTGGTGACACTGAAGCTTTCTTT.